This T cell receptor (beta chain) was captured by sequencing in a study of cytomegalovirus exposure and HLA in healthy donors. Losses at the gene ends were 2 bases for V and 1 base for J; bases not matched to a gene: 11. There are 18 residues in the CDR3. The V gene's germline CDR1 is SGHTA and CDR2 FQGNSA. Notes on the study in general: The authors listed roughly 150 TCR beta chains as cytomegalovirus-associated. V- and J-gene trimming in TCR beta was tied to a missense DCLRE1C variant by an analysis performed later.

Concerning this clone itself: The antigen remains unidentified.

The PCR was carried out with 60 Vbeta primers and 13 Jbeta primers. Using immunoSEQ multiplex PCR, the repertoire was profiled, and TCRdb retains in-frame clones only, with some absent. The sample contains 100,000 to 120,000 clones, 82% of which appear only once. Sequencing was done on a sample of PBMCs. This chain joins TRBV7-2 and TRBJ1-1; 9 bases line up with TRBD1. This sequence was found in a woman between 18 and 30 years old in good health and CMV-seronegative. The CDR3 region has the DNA TGTGCCAGCAGCTTATGGGGGACAGGGCAGGGGAAGAACACTGAAGCTTTCTTT. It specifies CASSLWGTGQGKNTEAFF. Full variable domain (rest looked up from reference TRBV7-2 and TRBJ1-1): GAGVSQSPSNKVTEKGKDVELRCDPISGHTALYWYRQSLGQGLEFLIYFQGNSAPDKSGLPSDRFSAERTGGSVSTLTIQRTQQEDSAVYLCASSLWGTGQGKNTEAFFGQGTRLTVV.